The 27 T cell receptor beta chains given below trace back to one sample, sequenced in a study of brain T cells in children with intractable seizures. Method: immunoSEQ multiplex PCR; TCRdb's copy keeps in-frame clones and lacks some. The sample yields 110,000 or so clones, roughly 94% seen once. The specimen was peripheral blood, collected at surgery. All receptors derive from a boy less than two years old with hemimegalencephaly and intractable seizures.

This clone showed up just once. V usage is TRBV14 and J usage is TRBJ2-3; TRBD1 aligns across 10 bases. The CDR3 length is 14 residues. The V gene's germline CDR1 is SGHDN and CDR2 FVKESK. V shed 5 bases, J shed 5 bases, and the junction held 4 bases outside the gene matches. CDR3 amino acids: CASSKTGGGDTQYF. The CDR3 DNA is TGTGCCAGCAGCAAGACAGGGGGCGGAGATACGCAGTATTTT.

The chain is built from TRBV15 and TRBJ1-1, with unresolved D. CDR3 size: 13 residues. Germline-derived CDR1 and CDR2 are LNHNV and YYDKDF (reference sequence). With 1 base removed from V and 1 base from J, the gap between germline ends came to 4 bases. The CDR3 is CATSRVPNTEAFF. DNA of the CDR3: TGTGCCACCAGCAGAGTCCCGAACACTGAAGCTTTCTTT.

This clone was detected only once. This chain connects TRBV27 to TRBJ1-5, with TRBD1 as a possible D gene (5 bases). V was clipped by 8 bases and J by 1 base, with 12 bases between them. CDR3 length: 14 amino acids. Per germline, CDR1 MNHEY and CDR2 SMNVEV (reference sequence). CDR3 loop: CASARQGSNQPQHF. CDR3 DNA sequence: TGTGCCAGCGCCCGGCAGGGAAGCAATCAGCCCCAGCATTTT.

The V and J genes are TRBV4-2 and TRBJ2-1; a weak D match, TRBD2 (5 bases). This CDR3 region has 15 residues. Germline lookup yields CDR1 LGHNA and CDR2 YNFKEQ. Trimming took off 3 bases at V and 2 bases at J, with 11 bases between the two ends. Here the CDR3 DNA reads TGTGCCAGCAGCCAGCGAGCGGTGGCCTACAATGAGCAGTTCTTC. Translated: CASSQRAVAYNEQFF.

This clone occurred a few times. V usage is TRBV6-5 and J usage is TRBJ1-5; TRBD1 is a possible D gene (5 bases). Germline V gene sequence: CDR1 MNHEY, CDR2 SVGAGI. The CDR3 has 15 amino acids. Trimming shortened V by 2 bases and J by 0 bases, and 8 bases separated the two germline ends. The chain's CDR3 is CASSYRQGSNQPQHF. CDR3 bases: TGTGCCAGCAGTTACCGCCAGGGTAGCAATCAGCCCCAGCATTTT.

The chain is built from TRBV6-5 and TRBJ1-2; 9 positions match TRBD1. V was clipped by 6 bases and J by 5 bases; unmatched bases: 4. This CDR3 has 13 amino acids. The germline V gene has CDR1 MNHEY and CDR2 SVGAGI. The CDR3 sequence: CASRGQGPYGYTF. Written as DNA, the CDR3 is TGTGCCAGCAGGGGACAGGGCCCTTATGGCTACACCTTC.

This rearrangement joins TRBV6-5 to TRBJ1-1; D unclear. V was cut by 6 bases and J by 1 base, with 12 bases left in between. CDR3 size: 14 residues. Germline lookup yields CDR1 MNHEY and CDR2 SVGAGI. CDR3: CASSTAQANTEAFF. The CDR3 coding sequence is TGTGCCAGCAGCACAGCGCAGGCGAACACTGAAGCTTTCTTT.

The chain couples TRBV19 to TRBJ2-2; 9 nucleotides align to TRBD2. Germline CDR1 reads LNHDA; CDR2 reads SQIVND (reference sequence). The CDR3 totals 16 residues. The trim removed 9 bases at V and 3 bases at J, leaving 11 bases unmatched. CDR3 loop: CASQTRREGYTGELFF. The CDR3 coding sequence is TGTGCCAGCCAAACGAGGCGGGAGGGGTACACCGGGGAGCTGTTTTTT.

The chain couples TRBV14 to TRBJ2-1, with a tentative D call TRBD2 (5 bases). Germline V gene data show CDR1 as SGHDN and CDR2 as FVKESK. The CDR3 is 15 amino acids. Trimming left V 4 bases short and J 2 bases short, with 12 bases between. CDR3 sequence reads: CASSPLAPTYNEQFF. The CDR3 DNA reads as TGTGCCAGCAGCCCCTTAGCGCCCACCTACAATGAGCAGTTCTTC. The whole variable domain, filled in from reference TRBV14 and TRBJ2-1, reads EAGVTQFPSHSVIEKGQTVTLRCDPISGHDNLYWYRRVMGKEIKFLLHFVKESKQDESGMPNNRFLAERTGGTYSTLKVQPAELEDSGVYFCASSPLAPTYNEQFFGPGTRLTVL.

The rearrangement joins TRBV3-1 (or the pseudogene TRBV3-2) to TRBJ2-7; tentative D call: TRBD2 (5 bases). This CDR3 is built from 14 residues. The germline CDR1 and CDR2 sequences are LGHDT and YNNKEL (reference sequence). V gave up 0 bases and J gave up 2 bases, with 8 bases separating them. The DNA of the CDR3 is TGTGCCAGCAGCCAAGATCCGGGGACCTACGAGCAGTACTTC. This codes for CASSQDPGTYEQYF.

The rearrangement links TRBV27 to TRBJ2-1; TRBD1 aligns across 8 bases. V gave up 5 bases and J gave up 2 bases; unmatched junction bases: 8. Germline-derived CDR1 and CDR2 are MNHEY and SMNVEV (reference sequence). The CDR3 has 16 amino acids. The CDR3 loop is CASSPTGGWAYNEQFF. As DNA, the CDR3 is TGTGCCAGCAGTCCCACAGGGGGATGGGCCTACAATGAGCAGTTCTTC.

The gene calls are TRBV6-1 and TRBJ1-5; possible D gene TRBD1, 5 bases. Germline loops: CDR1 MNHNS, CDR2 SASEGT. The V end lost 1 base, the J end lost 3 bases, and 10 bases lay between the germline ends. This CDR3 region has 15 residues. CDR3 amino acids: CASSEVGTPNQPQHF. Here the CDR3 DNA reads TGTGCCAGCAGTGAAGTGGGGACCCCCAATCAGCCCCAGCATTTT.

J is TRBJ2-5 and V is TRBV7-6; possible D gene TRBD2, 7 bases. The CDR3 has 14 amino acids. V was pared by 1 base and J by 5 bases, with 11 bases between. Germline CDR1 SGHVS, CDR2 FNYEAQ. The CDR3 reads CASSLGRGQETQYF. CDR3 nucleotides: TGTGCCAGCAGCTTAGGGCGGGGGCAGGAGACCCAGTACTTC.

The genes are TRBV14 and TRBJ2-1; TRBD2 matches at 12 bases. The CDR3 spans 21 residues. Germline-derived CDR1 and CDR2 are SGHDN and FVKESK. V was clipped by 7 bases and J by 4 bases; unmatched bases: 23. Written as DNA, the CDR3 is TGTGCCAGCATCTCGGCTGTGGGACTAGCGGGTTTTCCAGAATTTTACAATGAGCAGTTCTTC. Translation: CASISAVGLAGFPEFYNEQFF.

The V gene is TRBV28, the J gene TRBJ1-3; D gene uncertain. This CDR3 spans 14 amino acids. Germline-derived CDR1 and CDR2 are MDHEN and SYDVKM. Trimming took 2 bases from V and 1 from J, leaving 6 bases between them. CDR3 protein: CASSLLRSGNTIYF. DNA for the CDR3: TGTGCCAGCAGTTTACTAAGATCTGGAAACACCATATATTTT. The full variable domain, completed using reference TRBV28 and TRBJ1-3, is DVKVTQSSRYLVKRTGEKVFLECVQDMDHENMFWYRQDPGLGLRLIYFSYDVKMKEKGDIPEGYSVSREKKERFSLILESASTNQTSMYLCASSLLRSGNTIYFGEGSWLTVV.

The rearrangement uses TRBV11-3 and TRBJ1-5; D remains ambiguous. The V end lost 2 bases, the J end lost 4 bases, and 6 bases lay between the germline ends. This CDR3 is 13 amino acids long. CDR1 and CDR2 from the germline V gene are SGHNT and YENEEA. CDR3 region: CASSLNGNQPQHF. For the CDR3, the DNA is TGTGCCAGCAGCTTAAACGGAAATCAGCCCCAGCATTTT.

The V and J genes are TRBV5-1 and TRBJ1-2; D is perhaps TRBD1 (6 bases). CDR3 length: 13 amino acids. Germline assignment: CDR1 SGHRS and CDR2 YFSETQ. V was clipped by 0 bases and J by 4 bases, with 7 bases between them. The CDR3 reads CASSLGTVYGYTF. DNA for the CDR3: TGCGCCAGCAGCTTGGGGACAGTCTATGGCTACACCTTC.

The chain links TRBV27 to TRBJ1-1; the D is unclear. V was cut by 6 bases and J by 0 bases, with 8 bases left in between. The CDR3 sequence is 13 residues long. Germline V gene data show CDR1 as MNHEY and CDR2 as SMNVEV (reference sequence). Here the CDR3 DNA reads TGTGCCAGCAGCAGAAATCTGAACACTGAAGCTTTCTTT. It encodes CASSRNLNTEAFF.

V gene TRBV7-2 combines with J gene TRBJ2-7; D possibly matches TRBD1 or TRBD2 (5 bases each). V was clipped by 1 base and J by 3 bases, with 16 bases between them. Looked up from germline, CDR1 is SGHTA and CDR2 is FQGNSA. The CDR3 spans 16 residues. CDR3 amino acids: CASSLGLGRVLYEQYF. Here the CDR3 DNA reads TGTGCCAGCAGCTTAGGTTTGGGACGGGTCCTCTACGAGCAGTACTTC.

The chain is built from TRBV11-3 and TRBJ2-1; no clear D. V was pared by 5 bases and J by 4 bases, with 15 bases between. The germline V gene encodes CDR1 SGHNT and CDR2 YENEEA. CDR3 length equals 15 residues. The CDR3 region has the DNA TGTGCCAGCAGCACCCCGTTCCGAGGATACAATGAGCAGTTCTTC. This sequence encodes CASSTPFRGYNEQFF. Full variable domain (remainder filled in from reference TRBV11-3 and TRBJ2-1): EAGVVQSPRYKIIEKKQPVAFWCNPISGHNTLYWYLQNLGQGPELLIRYENEEAVDDSQLPKDRFSAERLKGVDSTLKIQPAELGDSAVYLCASSTPFRGYNEQFFGPGTRLTVL.

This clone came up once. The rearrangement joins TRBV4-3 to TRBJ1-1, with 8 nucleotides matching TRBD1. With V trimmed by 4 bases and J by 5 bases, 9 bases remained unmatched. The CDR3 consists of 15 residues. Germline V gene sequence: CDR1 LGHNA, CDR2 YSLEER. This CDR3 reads CASSPSRTGGTEAFF. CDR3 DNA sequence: TGCGCCAGCAGCCCTTCTCGAACAGGGGGAACTGAAGCTTTCTTT.

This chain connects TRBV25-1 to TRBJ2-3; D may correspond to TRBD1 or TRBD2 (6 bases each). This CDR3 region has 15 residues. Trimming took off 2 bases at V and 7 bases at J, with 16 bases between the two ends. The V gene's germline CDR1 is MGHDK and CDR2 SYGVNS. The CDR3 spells CASSELGGRGNTQYF. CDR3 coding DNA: TGTGCCAGCAGTGAACTAGGGGGGCGCGGGAATACGCAGTATTTT.

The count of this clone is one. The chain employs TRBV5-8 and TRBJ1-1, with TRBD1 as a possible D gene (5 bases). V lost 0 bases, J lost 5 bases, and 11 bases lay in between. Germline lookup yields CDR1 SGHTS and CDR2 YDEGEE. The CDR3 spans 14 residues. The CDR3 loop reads CASSLVGARTEAFF. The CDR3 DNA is TGTGCCAGCAGCTTGGTTGGGGCCAGGACTGAAGCTTTCTTT.

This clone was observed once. The CDR3 reads CASSLEGLAEPEADTQYF. DNA of the CDR3: TGCGCCAGCAGCTTGGAAGGACTAGCGGAACCCGAGGCAGATACGCAGTATTTT. This rearrangement joins TRBV5-1 to TRBJ2-3, with 10 nucleotides matching TRBD2. The junction had 11 bases not matched to a gene; V was cut back by 0 bases and J by 4 bases. The germline CDR1 and CDR2 sequences are SGHRS and YFSETQ. This CDR3 is built from 18 residues.

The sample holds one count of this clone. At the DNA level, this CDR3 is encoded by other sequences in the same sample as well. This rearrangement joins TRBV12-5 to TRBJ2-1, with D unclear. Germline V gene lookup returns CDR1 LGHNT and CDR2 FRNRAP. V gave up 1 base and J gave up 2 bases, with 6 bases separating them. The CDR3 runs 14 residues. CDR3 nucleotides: TGTGCTAGTGGTTTGGGGCGTACCTACAATGAGCAGTTCTTC. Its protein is CASGLGRTYNEQFF.

The CDR3 reads CASSEAGWIGEETQYF. The CDR3 DNA follows: TGTGCCAGCAGTGAAGCGGGCTGGATAGGAGAAGAGACCCAGTACTTC. The J gene is TRBJ2-5, the V gene TRBV2; D is ambiguous. CDR1 and CDR2 from the germline V gene are SNHLY and FYNNEI. Trimming took 0 bases from V and 3 from J, leaving 14 bases between them. This CDR3 has 16 residues.

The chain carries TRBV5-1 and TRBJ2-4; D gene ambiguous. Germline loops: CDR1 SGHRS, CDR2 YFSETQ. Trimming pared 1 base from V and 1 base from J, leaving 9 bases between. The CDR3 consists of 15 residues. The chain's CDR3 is CASSLRRGAKNIQYF. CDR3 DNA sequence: TGCGCCAGCAGCTTGCGGCGTGGGGCCAAAAACATTCAGTACTTC.